This T cell receptor beta chain stems from a study of cytomegalovirus exposure and HLA in healthy donors. Study background: An early data release held some 85 million unique TCRs from HLA-typed donors. In terms of ancestry, the Caucasian-associated cluster contained roughly 80% of the 350 to 450 genotyped donors.

Study results and caveats: The classifier was said to identify cytomegalovirus status with high specificity and sensitivity.

Vbeta (60) and Jbeta (13) primers were used in the PCR. The method was immunoSEQ multiplex PCR; TCRdb's version includes in-frame clones alone and lacks a portion of them. Among some 100,000 clones listed, around 80% were seen once. Trimming took 6 bases from V and 0 from J, leaving 12 bases between them. Germline V gene sequence: CDR1 MNHEY, CDR2 SMNVEV (reference sequence). The CDR3 is made up of 14 amino acids. In regard to this clone: Its specificity is unknown.

This chain connects TRBV27 to TRBJ2-7; maybe TRBD1 (6 bases). The sample taken for sequencing was PBMCs. This clonotype was obtained from a young woman in good health and CMV-seronegative. CDR3 amino acids: CASRPVGASYEQYF. As DNA, the CDR3 is TGTGCCAGCAGGCCTGTGGGGGCCTCCTACGAGCAGTACTTC.